This is a list of T cell receptor beta chains from one sample in a study of regulatory and conventional T cells in RAG deficiency. The repertoire was sequenced with immunoSEQ multiplex PCR; TCRdb's copy has only in-frame clones and lacks some. The sample yields tens of thousands of clones, 90% to 97% seen once. The same sample was also studied in work on regulatory T cells.

The material sequenced was CD25- CD4+ T cells sorted from blood. These receptors all stem from a human donor in good health. CDR3s include the opening cysteine and the closing phenylalanine or tryptophan. The D gene is left open where the match is weak. Not every row has a clone size; where given, it reads once, few, many or a size class.

d_gene: .; v_gene: TRBV5-8; j_gene: TRBJ1-1; abundance: few; len: 13; CDR3nt: TGTGCCAGCAGATACGACAGGAACACTGAAGCTTTCTTT; CDR3aa: CASRYDRNTEAFF
d_gene: TRBD1; v_gene: TRBV6-1; j_gene: TRBJ2-5; abundance: .; len: 15; CDR3nt: TGTGCCAGCAGTGTTGGAACAGGGGGAGGCGGGACCCAGTACTTC; CDR3aa: CASSVGTGGGGTQYF
d_gene: .; v_gene: TRBV18; j_gene: TRBJ1-1; abundance: .; len: 14; CDR3nt: TGTGCCAGCTCACCTAGCGGCGCTAACACTGAAGCTTTCTTT; CDR3aa: CASSPSGANTEAFF
d_gene: .; v_gene: TRBV15; j_gene: TRBJ2-1; abundance: .; len: 12; CDR3nt: TGTGCCACCAGCAGTTCAGTCAATGAGCAGTTCTTC; CDR3aa: CATSSSVNEQFF
d_gene: .; v_gene: TRBV12-5; j_gene: TRBJ1-2; abundance: .; len: 13; CDR3nt: TGTGCTAGTGGTTTTGACAATTCGAATGGCTACACCTTC; CDR3aa: CASGFDNSNGYTF
d_gene: .; v_gene: TRBV7-3; j_gene: TRBJ2-6; abundance: .; len: 14; CDR3nt: TGTGCCAGCAGCTACAATGCAGGGGCCAACGTCCTGACTTTC; CDR3aa: CASSYNAGANVLTF
d_gene: .; v_gene: TRBV29-1; j_gene: TRBJ1-1; abundance: .; len: 10; CDR3nt: TGCAGCGCCCAGAACACTGAAGCTTTCTTT; CDR3aa: CSAQNTEAFF
d_gene: TRBD2; v_gene: TRBV7-9; j_gene: TRBJ2-3; abundance: .; len: 16; CDR3nt: TGTGCCAGCAGCCCTAGAGCGGGGGGGTCAGCAGATACGCAGTATTTT; CDR3aa: CASSPRAGGSADTQYF
d_gene: .; v_gene: TRBV5-1; j_gene: TRBJ1-4; abundance: .; len: 15; CDR3nt: TGCGCCAGCAGCCCGGAGGGGCAGGGCGGTGAAAAACTGTTTTTT; CDR3aa: CASSPEGQGGEKLFF
d_gene: TRBD1; v_gene: TRBV4-1; j_gene: TRBJ1-1; abundance: .; len: 16; CDR3nt: TGCGCCAGCAGCCCCTATGGACAGGGTTTGAACACTGAAGCTTTCTTT; CDR3aa: CASSPYGQGLNTEAFF
d_gene: TRBD1; v_gene: TRBV6-1; j_gene: TRBJ1-2; abundance: .; len: 11; CDR3nt: TGTGCCAGCAACAGGGGTCGTGGCTACACCTTC; CDR3aa: CASNRGRGYTF
d_gene: TRBD2; v_gene: TRBV27; j_gene: TRBJ2-5; abundance: .; len: 15; CDR3nt: TGTGCCAGCAGTCCCGGACTAGCCAGGCGAGAGACCCAGTACTTC; CDR3aa: CASSPGLARRETQYF
d_gene: .; v_gene: TRBV4-1; j_gene: TRBJ1-5; abundance: .; len: 17; CDR3nt: TGCGCCAGCAGCCAAGGAGAGCCGAACCGGGACAATCAGCCCCAGCATTTT; CDR3aa: CASSQGEPNRDNQPQHF
d_gene: .; v_gene: TRBV19; j_gene: TRBJ1-2; abundance: .; len: 13; CDR3nt: TGTGCCAGTAGTGACAGAAAAGTCTATGGCTACACCTTC; CDR3aa: CASSDRKVYGYTF
d_gene: TRBD1; v_gene: TRBV10-3; j_gene: TRBJ1-1; abundance: .; len: 12; CDR3nt: TGTGCCAGTAATAACAGGGGAACAGCGCCTTTCTTT; CDR3aa: CASNNRGTAPFF